The clone carrying this T cell receptor beta chain appeared once. The CDR3 is 15 amino acids. Trimming removed 0 bases at V and 5 bases at J, with 12 bases between. The germline CDR1 and CDR2 sequences are SGHRS and YFSETQ. TCRdb's copy holds only in-frame clones and misses some; the assay was immunoSEQ multiplex PCR. The sample has roughly 200,000 clones, 81% seen once. This sample is drawn from a study of blood T cell repertoires in COVID-19. This receptor was taken from a woman older than 75 with COVID-19, enrolled during active disease. Sequencing was done on a sample of peripheral blood. The chain links TRBV5-1 to TRBJ2-1; D perhaps matches TRBD2 (6 bases). The CDR3 loop is CASSLVVGGHNEQFF. The CDR3 DNA sequence: TGCGCCAGCAGCTTGGTAGTGGGAGGCCACAATGAGCAGTTCTTC.